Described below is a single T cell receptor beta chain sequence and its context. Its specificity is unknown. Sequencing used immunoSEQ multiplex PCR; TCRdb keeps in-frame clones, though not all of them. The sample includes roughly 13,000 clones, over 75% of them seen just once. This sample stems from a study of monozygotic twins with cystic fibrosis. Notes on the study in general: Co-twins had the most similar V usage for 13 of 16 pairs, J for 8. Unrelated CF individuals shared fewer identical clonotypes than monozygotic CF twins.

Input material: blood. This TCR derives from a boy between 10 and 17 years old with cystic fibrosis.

The CDR3 sequence: CASNDLPRGAWGYTF. The CDR3 region has the DNA TGTGCCAGTAACGACCTACCCAGGGGGGCATGGGGCTACACCTTC. This chain uses TRBV19 with TRBJ1-2, with 7 bases identical to TRBD1. V shed 7 bases, J shed 8 bases, and the junction held 16 bases outside the gene matches. CDR1 and CDR2 from the germline V gene are LNHDA and SQIVND (reference sequence). This CDR3 spans 15 amino acids. Together with reference TRBV19 and TRBJ1-2, the CDR3 gives the full variable domain: DGGITQSPKYLFRKEGQNVTLSCEQNLNHDAMYWYRQDPGQGLRLIYYSQIVNDFQKGDIAEGYSVSREKKESFPLTVTSAQKNPTAFYLCASNDLPRGAWGYTFGSGTRLTVV.